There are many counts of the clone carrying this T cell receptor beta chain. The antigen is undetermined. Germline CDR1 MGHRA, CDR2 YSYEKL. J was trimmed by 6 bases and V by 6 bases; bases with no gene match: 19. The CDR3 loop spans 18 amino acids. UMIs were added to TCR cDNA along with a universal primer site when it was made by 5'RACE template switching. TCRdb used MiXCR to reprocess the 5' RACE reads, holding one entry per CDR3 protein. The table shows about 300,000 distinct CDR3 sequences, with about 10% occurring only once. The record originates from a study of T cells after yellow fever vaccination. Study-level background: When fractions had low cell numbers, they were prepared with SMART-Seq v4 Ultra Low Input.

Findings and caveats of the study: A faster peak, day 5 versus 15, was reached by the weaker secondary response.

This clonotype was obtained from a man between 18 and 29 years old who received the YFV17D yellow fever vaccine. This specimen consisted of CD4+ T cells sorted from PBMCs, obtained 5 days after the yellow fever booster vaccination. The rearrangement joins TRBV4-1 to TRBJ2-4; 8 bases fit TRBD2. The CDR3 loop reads CASRPRTDGTSERNIQYF. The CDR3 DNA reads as TGCGCCAGCAGACCCCGCACGGACGGGACTAGTGAGAGAAACATTCAGTACTTC.